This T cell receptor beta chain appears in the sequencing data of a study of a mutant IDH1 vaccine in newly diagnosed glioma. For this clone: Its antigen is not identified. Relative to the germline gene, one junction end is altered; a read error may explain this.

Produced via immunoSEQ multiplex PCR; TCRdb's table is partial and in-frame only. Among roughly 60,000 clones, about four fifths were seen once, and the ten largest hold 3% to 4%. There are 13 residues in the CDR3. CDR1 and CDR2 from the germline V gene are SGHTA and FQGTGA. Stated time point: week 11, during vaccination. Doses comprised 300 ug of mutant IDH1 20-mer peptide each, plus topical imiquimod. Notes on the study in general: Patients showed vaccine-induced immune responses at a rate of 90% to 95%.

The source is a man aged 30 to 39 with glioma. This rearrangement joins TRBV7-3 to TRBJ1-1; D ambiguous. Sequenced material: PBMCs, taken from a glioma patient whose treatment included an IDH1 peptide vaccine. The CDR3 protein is CASSSQPTTQAFF. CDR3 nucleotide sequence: TGTGCCAGCAGCTCCCAACCCACCACTCAAGCTTTCTTT.